This T cell receptor (beta chain) originates from a study of blood T cell repertoires in COVID-19. Overall study: PBMCs, B-cell-depleted T cells, or T cells were the source of the cDNA or gDNA that made up the material.

Germline values: CDR1 LGHDT, CDR2 YNNKEL (reference sequence). V was trimmed by 0 bases and J by 8 bases, leaving 16 bases between them. CDR3 length equals 16 residues. Original processing notes: Reference gene primer amplification gave nucleated cell count estimates. Sequenced by immunoSEQ multiplex PCR; TCRdb stores in-frame clones only, minus some. V and J calls and clone size come straight from that table; D and trimming were deduced from the DNA. The sample gives tens of thousands of clones, about 90% of which show up once; roughly a sixth is in the top ten. Source material: peripheral blood. The V and J genes are TRBV3-1 (or the pseudogene TRBV3-2) and TRBJ1-4, with TRBD1 as a possible D gene (6 bases). The clonotype comes from a man older than 75 in a cohort sampled during active COVID-19. The CDR3 loop is CASSQDGGGQREKLFF. In DNA form, the CDR3 reads TGTGCCAGCAGCCAAGATGGGGGGGGACAACGAGAAAAACTGTTTTTT.